The sample holds a few counts of the clone carrying this TCR beta chain. Its antigen is still unknown. These data come from a study of human T cells and chemical hapten exposure. About the research overall: Small pooled library volume differences mainly caused per-sample TCR yield variation. The study's findings and limits: Sensitization with DPC brought no change to TCRs above 1 in 1000 in frequency.

J lost 11 bases, V lost 7 bases, and 12 bases had no gene match. Per the germline V gene, CDR1 is MNHEY and CDR2 is SMNVEV (reference sequence). The CDR3 extends over 14 amino acids. In the original workflow: Ranging from about 20,000 to 750,000, TCR counts per sample had a median value of approximately 95,000. TCRdb re-called the RACE reads with MiXCR, one entry per CDR3 protein. The V and J calls come from TCRdb's annotation, not from the publication. The sample lists about 26,000 distinct CDR3 sequences, 8% to 10% occurring once. The time point was: patch test 2, 6 weeks after DPC sensitization. Regarding treatment: therapeutic diphenylcyclopropenone sensitization with weekly scalp DPC.

The TCR comes from a young man with alopecia areata. Some clones in this sample may be carry-over from other donors' samples. The source was whole blood, collected in connection with sensitization to the hapten diphenylcyclopropenone (DPC). This chain uses TRBV27 with TRBJ2-1, with TRBD2 identical over 9 bases. The CDR3 loop is CASIASGNKGKQFF. The CDR3 nucleotides are TGTGCCAGCATCGCTAGCGGGAATAAAGGGAAGCAGTTCTTC.